The rows below give T cell receptor beta chains drawn from one sample of a study of Ad26.COV2.S vaccination and SARS-CoV-2 variants. The table came from immunoSEQ multiplex PCR; TCRdb's copy has only in-frame clones and leaves some out. Of about 180,000 clones detected, around nine tenths appear once; the ten largest clones hold 5% to 7%. Source: peripheral blood, taken after recovery from COVID-19. The origin of the receptors is a human donor who had recovered from COVID-19. The CDR3 runs from the conserved cysteine through the conserved F or W. D genes are given only for firm matches. Clone size is not always given. Where it is, it says once, few, many or a class for expanded clones.

NA,once,TRBV24-1,TRBJ1-1,CATSDEGFDNTEAFF,TGTGCCACCAGTGATGAAGGGTTCGACAACACTGAAGCTTTCTTT
NA,once,TRBV30,TRBJ2-7,CASGEGEQYF,TGTGCGTCAGGGGAAGGGGAGCAGTACTTC
TRBD2,NA,TRBV3-1/TRBV3-2,TRBJ2-5,CASSQDVVAGRTQYF,TGTGCCAGCAGCCAAGATGTAGTAGCGGGCCGGACCCAGTACTTC
NA,NA,TRBV14,TRBJ2-5,CASRLAAGETQYF,TGTGCCAGCAGGCTAGCCGCGGGGGAGACCCAGTACTTC
TRBD1,NA,TRBV7-9,TRBJ1-4,CASSSSPGTGTNEKLFF,TGTGCCAGCAGCTCCAGTCCCGGGACAGGGACTAATGAAAAACTGTTTTTT
NA,NA,TRBV19,TRBJ2-2,CASSLHSSGTGELFF,TGTGCCAGTAGTCTGCACAGTTCGGGTACCGGGGAGCTGTTTTTT
NA,NA,TRBV6-6,TRBJ1-3,CASIERERSSGNTIYF,TGTGCCAGCATCGAACGTGAGAGGAGCTCTGGAAACACCATATATTTT
TRBD1,NA,TRBV9,TRBJ1-1,CASSPGGTRAYGAFF,TGTGCCAGCAGCCCAGGGGGGACTAGGGCGTATGGAGCTTTCTTT
TRBD2,NA,TRBV9,TRBJ2-1,CASSVDDGSGRASEQFF,TGTGCCAGCAGCGTAGACGATGGGAGCGGGAGGGCCTCCGAGCAGTTCTTC
NA,NA,TRBV18,TRBJ1-1,CASSPSWRVNTEAFF,TGTGCCAGCTCACCAAGCTGGCGAGTGAACACTGAAGCTTTCTTT
NA,NA,TRBV4-2,TRBJ1-1,CASSQDRGTEAFF,TGTGCCAGCAGCCAAGACCGGGGTACTGAAGCTTTCTTT
NA,NA,TRBV10-2,TRBJ2-7,CASSGQSYPSEQYF,TGCGCCAGCAGCGGGCAGTCCTACCCTAGCGAGCAGTACTTC
NA,NA,TRBV4-1,TRBJ2-7,CASSQAGEQYF,TGCGCCAGCAGCCAGGCAGGGGAGCAGTACTTC
TRBD1,NA,TRBV6-1,TRBJ1-1,CASSYEGASDAFF,TGTGCCAGCAGTTATGAGGGGGCGAGTGATGCTTTCTTT
NA,NA,TRBV28,TRBJ1-5,CASRQGSNQPQHF,TGTGCCAGCAGGCAGGGTAGCAATCAGCCCCAGCATTTT
TRBD1,NA,TRBV15,TRBJ1-1,CATSRVLTGDMNTEAFF,TGTGCCACCAGCAGAGTACTGACAGGGGATATGAACACTGAAGCTTTCTTT
NA,NA,TRBV7-2,TRBJ1-1,CASSSHRDSRGAFF,TGTGCCAGCAGCTCCCATAGGGATTCCCGGGGAGCTTTCTTT
NA,NA,TRBV19,TRBJ1-2,CASSGHRATF,TGTGCCAGTAGTGGACACAGGGCCACCTTC
TRBD1,NA,TRBV4-2,TRBJ1-3,CASSQQDHRGSGNTIYF,TGTGCCAGCAGCCAACAGGACCACAGGGGCTCTGGAAACACCATATATTTT
TRBD2,NA,TRBV6-2/TRBV6-3,TRBJ2-7,CASSEQAGYEQYF,TGTGCCAGCAGCGAACAAGCGGGATACGAGCAGTACTTC
NA,few,TRBV5-8,TRBJ2-2,CASSGFRDHTGELFF,TGTGCCAGCAGCGGTTTCCGGGACCACACCGGGGAGCTGTTTTTT
TRBD2,NA,TRBV28,TRBJ2-7,CASTQAGGWGEQYF,TGTGCCAGCACCCAAGCGGGGGGGTGGGGCGAGCAGTACTTC
TRBD1,NA,TRBV7-9,TRBJ1-5,CASSPGQGNQPQHF,TGTGCCAGCAGCCCGGGACAGGGGAATCAGCCCCAGCATTTT
NA,NA,TRBV18,TRBJ2-7,CASSPTGGEQYF,TGTGCCAGCTCACCCACCGGAGGGGAGCAGTACTTC
TRBD2,NA,TRBV18,TRBJ2-2,CASSPGGAGELFF,TGTGCCAGCTCACCGGGAGGGGCCGGGGAGCTGTTTTTT
NA,NA,TRBV7-9,TRBJ2-7,CASSLTSYEQYF,TGTGCCAGCAGCTTAACCAGCTACGAGCAGTACTTC
TRBD1,NA,TRBV5-6,TRBJ1-5,CASSLGPGTGNQPQHF,TGTGCCAGCAGCTTGGGTCCCGGGACAGGGAATCAGCCCCAGCATTTT
NA,NA,TRBV18,TRBJ2-7,CASSPAYEQYF,TGTGCCAGCTCACCCGCCTACGAGCAGTACTTC
NA,NA,TRBV29-1,TRBJ2-1,CSVEKSGWGNNEQFF,TGCAGCGTTGAAAAGAGCGGGTGGGGGAACAATGAGCAGTTCTTC
TRBD2,NA,TRBV19,TRBJ2-1,CASSIGRGVAYNEQFF,TGTGCCAGTAGTATAGGGCGGGGGGTCGCCTACAATGAGCAGTTCTTC
NA,NA,TRBV29-1,TRBJ2-3,CSAYRDTDTQYF,TGCAGCGCTTACAGGGACACAGATACGCAGTATTTT
TRBD2,NA,TRBV5-1,TRBJ2-5,CASRSFLAALQETQYF,TGCGCCAGCAGGTCCTTCCTAGCGGCACTACAAGAGACCCAGTACTTC
NA,NA,TRBV15,TRBJ1-3,CATSRDLQRVSGNTIYF,TGTGCCACCAGCAGAGATCTGCAAAGGGTCTCTGGAAACACCATATATTTT
TRBD1,NA,TRBV9,TRBJ1-1,CASSSGTGTEAFF,TGTGCCAGCAGCTCCGGGACAGGCACTGAAGCTTTCTTT
NA,NA,TRBV10-3,TRBJ2-7,CAISEKTGTYEQYF,TGTGCCATCAGTGAGAAAACGGGAACCTACGAGCAGTACTTC
NA,NA,TRBV29-1,TRBJ1-1,CSSRIGLLGNTEAFF,TGCAGCTCAAGGATAGGCCTTCTGGGGAACACTGAAGCTTTCTTT
TRBD1,NA,TRBV18,TRBJ1-6,CASSTVPGQLFSALHF,TGTGCCAGCTCAACCGTACCGGGACAGCTCTTTTCGGCCCTCCACTTT
NA,NA,TRBV9,TRBJ2-5,CASSVYTGRETQYF,TGTGCCAGCAGCGTATATACGGGACGAGAGACCCAGTACTTC
TRBD2,NA,TRBV3-1/TRBV3-2,TRBJ2-1,CASSLSASGGVNEQFF,TGTGCCAGCAGCCTTTCGGCAAGCGGGGGGGTCAATGAGCAGTTCTTC
TRBD1,NA,TRBV19,TRBJ2-7,CASSSDRAGYEQYF,TGTGCCAGTAGTTCCGACAGGGCGGGCTACGAGCAGTACTTC
TRBD1,NA,TRBV5-6,TRBJ1-2,CASSRQGAEYGYTF,TGTGCCAGCAGCCGACAGGGGGCAGAGTATGGCTACACCTTC
NA,NA,TRBV6-5,TRBJ2-1,CASWRGGGNEQFF,TGTGCCAGCTGGCGAGGGGGAGGGAATGAGCAGTTCTTC
NA,NA,TRBV30,TRBJ2-7,CAWSGTRDFSQGSYEQYF,TGTGCCTGGAGTGGAACCCGGGACTTCTCTCAAGGGTCCTACGAGCAGTACTTC
TRBD2,NA,TRBV19,TRBJ2-2,CASIETRTSGGPGELFF,TGTGCCAGTATCGAAACCCGGACTAGCGGGGGACCCGGGGAGCTGTTTTTT
NA,NA,TRBV5-5,TRBJ1-6,CASSTSRPSSYNSPLHF,TGTGCCAGCAGCACCTCCCGGCCGAGCTCCTATAATTCACCCCTCCACTTT
NA,NA,TRBV7-2,TRBJ2-3,CASSLGGPTDTQYF,TGTGCCAGCAGCTTAGGGGGACCCACAGATACGCAGTATTTT
TRBD1,NA,TRBV24-1,TRBJ2-3,CATSDSGQGIDTQYF,TGTGCCACCAGTGATTCGGGACAGGGGATAGATACGCAGTATTTT